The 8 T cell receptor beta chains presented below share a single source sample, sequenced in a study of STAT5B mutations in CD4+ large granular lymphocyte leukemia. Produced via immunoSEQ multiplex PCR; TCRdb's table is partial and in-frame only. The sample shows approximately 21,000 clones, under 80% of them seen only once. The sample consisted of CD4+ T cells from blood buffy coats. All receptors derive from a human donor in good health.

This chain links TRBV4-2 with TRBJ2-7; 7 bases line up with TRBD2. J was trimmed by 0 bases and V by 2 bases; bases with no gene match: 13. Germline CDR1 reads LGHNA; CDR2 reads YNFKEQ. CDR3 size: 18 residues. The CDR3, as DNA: TGTGCCAGCAGCCAAAGATGGTCTGAGCGCGGGAGCTCCTACGAGCAGTACTTC. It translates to CASSQRWSERGSSYEQYF.

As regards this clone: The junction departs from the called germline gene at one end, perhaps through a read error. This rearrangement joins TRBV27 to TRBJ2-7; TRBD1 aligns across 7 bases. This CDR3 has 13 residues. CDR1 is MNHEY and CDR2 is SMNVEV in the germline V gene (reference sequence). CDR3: CASSWTQGTVLDF. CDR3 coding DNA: TGTGCCAGCAGTTGGACCCAGGGGACAGTCTTGGACTTC.

The CDR3 loop is CASSQSQGAAGELFF. The CDR3, as DNA: TGCGCCAGCAGCCAGTCACAGGGGGCGGCCGGGGAGCTGTTTTTT. The chain carries TRBV4-3 and TRBJ2-2; 9 bases agree with TRBD1. The trim removed 3 bases at V and 6 bases at J, leaving 5 bases unmatched. Germline CDR1 and CDR2: LGHNA and YSLEER. The CDR3 runs 15 residues.

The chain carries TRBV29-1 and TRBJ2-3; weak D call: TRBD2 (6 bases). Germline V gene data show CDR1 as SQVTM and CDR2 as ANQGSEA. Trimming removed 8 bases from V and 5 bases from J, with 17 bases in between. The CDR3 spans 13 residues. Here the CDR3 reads CSLSLGGGDTQYF. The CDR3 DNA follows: TGCAGCCTCTCACTGGGAGGCGGAGATACGCAGTATTTT.

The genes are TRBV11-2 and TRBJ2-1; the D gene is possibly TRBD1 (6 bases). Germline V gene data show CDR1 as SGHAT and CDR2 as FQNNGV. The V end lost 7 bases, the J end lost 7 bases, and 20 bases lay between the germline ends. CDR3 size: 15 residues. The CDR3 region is CASNEGGSPSNEQFF. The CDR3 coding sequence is TGTGCCAGCAACGAAGGGGGTAGTCCCTCGAATGAGCAGTTCTTC.

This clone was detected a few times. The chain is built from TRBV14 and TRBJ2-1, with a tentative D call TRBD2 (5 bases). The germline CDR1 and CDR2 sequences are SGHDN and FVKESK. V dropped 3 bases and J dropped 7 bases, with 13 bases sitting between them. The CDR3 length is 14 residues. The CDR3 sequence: CASSQVTRGNEQFF. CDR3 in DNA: TGTGCCAGCAGCCAGGTAACAAGAGGGAATGAGCAGTTCTTC.

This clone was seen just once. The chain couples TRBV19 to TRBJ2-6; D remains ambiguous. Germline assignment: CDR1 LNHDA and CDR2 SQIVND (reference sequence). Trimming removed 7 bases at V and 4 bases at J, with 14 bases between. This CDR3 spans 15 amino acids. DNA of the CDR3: TGTGCCAGTACGGCGGTGGCTCCGGGGGCCAACGTCCTGACTTTC. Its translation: CASTAVAPGANVLTF.

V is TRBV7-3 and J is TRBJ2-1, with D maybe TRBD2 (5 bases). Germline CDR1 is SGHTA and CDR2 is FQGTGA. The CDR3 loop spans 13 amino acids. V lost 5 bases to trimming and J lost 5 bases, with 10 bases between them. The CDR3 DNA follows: TGTGCCAGCAGCACGGACTCAAACAATGAGCAGTTCTTC. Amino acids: CASSTDSNNEQFF.